This is a list of T cell receptor beta chains from one sample in a study of blood T cell repertoires in COVID-19. Clones were read by immunoSEQ multiplex PCR, and TCRdb kept only the in-frame ones, dropping some. Among 150,000 to 180,000 clones listed, approximately 78% were seen once. The sequencing sample was made of peripheral blood. These receptors came from a man older than 75 with acute or convalescent COVID-19. Both conserved end residues are part of each CDR3. D genes are given only for firm matches. Clone size is not always given. Where it is, it says once, few, many or a class for expanded clones.

J,size,D,V,CDR3,DNA
TRBJ2-3,NA,NA,TRBV5-4,CASSLGAPVDTQYF,TGTGCCAGCAGCTTGGGAGCTCCCGTGGATACGCAGTATTTT
TRBJ1-2,NA,TRBD1,TRBV2,CASSGQGANFLTNYGYTF,TGTGCCAGCAGTGGACAGGGGGCGAATTTTCTGACTAACTATGGCTACACCTTC
TRBJ1-4,NA,NA,TRBV4-1,CASSHDMSNEKLFF,TGCGCCAGCAGCCACGACATGAGCAATGAAAAACTGTTTTTT
TRBJ1-6,NA,NA,TRBV7-2,CASSLTEPRNNSPLHF,TGTGCCAGCAGCTTAACGGAGCCGAGAAATAATTCACCCCTCCACTTT
TRBJ1-4,NA,TRBD1,TRBV9,CASSVGQGMEKLFF,TGTGCCAGCAGCGTAGGACAGGGGATGGAAAAACTGTTTTTT
TRBJ1-5,NA,NA,TRBV6-1,CASSDRGYSNQPQHF,TGTGCCAGCAGTGACAGGGGTTATAGCAATCAGCCCCAGCATTTT
TRBJ1-2,NA,TRBD1,TRBV5-1,CASKPQGAFHGYTF,TGCGCCAGCAAACCACAGGGGGCCTTTCATGGCTACACCTTC
TRBJ2-1,once,NA,TRBV6-5,CASSYSGTIMNEQFF,TGTGCCAGCAGTTACTCGGGGACAATTATGAATGAGCAGTTCTTC
TRBJ2-2,once,TRBD2,TRBV6-1,CASSDLAGVTGELFF,TGTGCCAGCAGTGACCTAGCGGGGGTTACCGGGGAGCTGTTTTTT
TRBJ2-3,NA,NA,TRBV10-1,CASSERQVSADTQYF,TGCGCCAGCAGTGAGAGACAGGTCTCCGCAGATACGCAGTATTTT
TRBJ1-2,NA,NA,TRBV5-6,CASRQVDYGYTF,TGTGCCAGCCGACAGGTAGACTATGGCTACACCTTC
TRBJ1-2,NA,NA,TRBV6-4,CASSETGRANYGYTF,TGTGCCAGCAGTGAGACAGGAAGGGCTAACTATGGCTACACCTTC